Listed below are T cell receptor beta chains from one sample, sequenced in a study of T cells in Graves' hyperthyroidism and ophthalmopathy. TCRdb analysed the multiplex PCR reads with MiXCR anew, one entry per CDR3 protein. The sample has about 570,000 distinct CDR3 sequences; about half are singletons. Sequencing input: peripheral blood or thyroid tissue (not recorded which). The receptors here all came from an adult woman with Graves' disease, either hyperthyroidism or ophthalmopathy (not recorded which). CDR3s leave out the opening cysteine and the closing phenylalanine or tryptophan. Each record gives: D gene, J gene, V gene, CDR3 protein. D genes are given only for firm matches.

d_call: TRBD1
j_call: TRBJ1-1
v_call: TRBV5-1
cdr3_aa: ASSRDRGLTEAF

d_call: .
j_call: TRBJ1-1
v_call: TRBV4-1
cdr3_aa: ASSHPPRGWTEAF

d_call: TRBD1
j_call: TRBJ2-6
v_call: TRBV19
cdr3_aa: ADRQGAVAGANVLT

d_call: TRBD1
j_call: TRBJ2-7
v_call: TRBV7-9
cdr3_aa: ASRGDRGSYEQY

d_call: .
j_call: TRBJ1-4
v_call: TRBV2
cdr3_aa: ASSVPGLNEKLF

d_call: .
j_call: TRBJ1-1
v_call: TRBV18
cdr3_aa: ASSPLGVMNTEAF

d_call: TRBD1
j_call: TRBJ1-2
v_call: TRBV7-9
cdr3_aa: ASSAPPDRGRGYT

d_call: .
j_call: TRBJ2-5
v_call: TRBV20-1
cdr3_aa: SAPRQIQETQY

d_call: TRBD1
j_call: TRBJ1-2
v_call: TRBV7-3
cdr3_aa: ASSPGTGDPLWRANYGYT

d_call: .
j_call: TRBJ2-6
v_call: TRBV20-1
cdr3_aa: SARDTVAGGANVLT

d_call: .
j_call: TRBJ1-1
v_call: TRBV29-1
cdr3_aa: SVEENTRLPEAF

d_call: .
j_call: TRBJ2-1
v_call: TRBV6-1
cdr3_aa: ASLNMYNEQF

d_call: .
j_call: TRBJ1-5
v_call: TRBV6-1
cdr3_aa: ASILSRGEQPQH

d_call: .
j_call: TRBJ1-2
v_call: TRBV2
cdr3_aa: ASSARDPRRGEYGYT

d_call: .
j_call: TRBJ2-3
v_call: TRBV7-9
cdr3_aa: ATQGGARDTQY

d_call: TRBD1
j_call: TRBJ2-7
v_call: TRBV2
cdr3_aa: ASGVRGLHEQY

d_call: .
j_call: TRBJ1-2
v_call: TRBV5-1
cdr3_aa: ASMEMGGRDYGYT

d_call: .
j_call: TRBJ1-2
v_call: TRBV2
cdr3_aa: ASIFAGYGYT

d_call: .
j_call: TRBJ1-6
v_call: TRBV28
cdr3_aa: ASSLIEGVVNSPLH

d_call: TRBD1
j_call: TRBJ2-7
v_call: TRBV24-1
cdr3_aa: ATSDPGTGAYEQY

d_call: .
j_call: TRBJ2-2
v_call: TRBV7-8
cdr3_aa: ASSLEASSGQITGELF

d_call: TRBD1
j_call: TRBJ1-2
v_call: TRBV29-1
cdr3_aa: SVEDYGTGDGGYT

d_call: TRBD1
j_call: TRBJ1-4
v_call: TRBV20-1
cdr3_aa: SASDRAKNEKLF

d_call: .
j_call: TRBJ2-7
v_call: TRBV6-1
cdr3_aa: AGRDPDKTYEQY

d_call: TRBD1
j_call: TRBJ2-2
v_call: TRBV28
cdr3_aa: ASRGGTGYTGELF

d_call: .
j_call: TRBJ2-7
v_call: TRBV5-1
cdr3_aa: ASSLADHGEQY

d_call: .
j_call: TRBJ1-5
v_call: TRBV7-8
cdr3_aa: ASSLDPGLDQPQH

d_call: TRBD1
j_call: TRBJ1-5
v_call: TRBV6-1
cdr3_aa: ASRGTGFGDRPQH

d_call: TRBD2
j_call: TRBJ2-6
v_call: TRBV29-1
cdr3_aa: SVEVGGRGANVLT

d_call: TRBD1
j_call: TRBJ2-5
v_call: TRBV6-1
cdr3_aa: ASTRAVEGAETQY

d_call: TRBD1
j_call: TRBJ2-7
v_call: TRBV29-1
cdr3_aa: SAGQDAYEQY

d_call: .
j_call: TRBJ2-5
v_call: TRBV19
cdr3_aa: ASRGMVGPQETQY

d_call: TRBD2
j_call: TRBJ2-5
v_call: TRBV11-2
cdr3_aa: ASSLETLAGETQY

d_call: .
j_call: TRBJ2-2
v_call: TRBV14
cdr3_aa: ASSQERRTAGELF

d_call: .
j_call: TRBJ1-5
v_call: TRBV12-3/TRBV12-4
cdr3_aa: ASSLGLRGVNQPHH

d_call: .
j_call: TRBJ1-2
v_call: TRBV27
cdr3_aa: ASKVLSDSYGYT

d_call: .
j_call: TRBJ1-3
v_call: TRBV2
cdr3_aa: ASSGIGSSGNTIY

d_call: TRBD1
j_call: TRBJ1-5
v_call: TRBV19
cdr3_aa: AGSPLRTGDVHPQH

d_call: TRBD2
j_call: TRBJ2-3
v_call: TRBV20-1
cdr3_aa: SARPPLAGGTDTQY

d_call: .
j_call: TRBJ2-2
v_call: TRBV20-1
cdr3_aa: SARDRGGGAGELF

d_call: .
j_call: TRBJ1-1
v_call: TRBV28
cdr3_aa: ASSGEPDTEAF

d_call: .
j_call: TRBJ1-5
v_call: TRBV9
cdr3_aa: ASSASGTQGQPQH

d_call: .
j_call: TRBJ1-1
v_call: TRBV7-4
cdr3_aa: ASGVQGDTEAF

d_call: .
j_call: TRBJ1-1
v_call: TRBV29-1
cdr3_aa: SVVVSGQKDTEAF

d_call: .
j_call: TRBJ1-2
v_call: TRBV7-2
cdr3_aa: ASSPGSTNGYT